This TCR beta chain comes out of a study of blood T cell repertoires in COVID-19. Seattle patients were enrolled while actively infected and followed longitudinally. The authors' processing: Reference gene primer amplification yielded estimated nucleated cell counts. Repertoires were generated with immunoSEQ multiplex PCR, while TCRdb's copy carries only in-frame clones and drops some. V and J calls and clone size are given by that table; D and trimming were obtained from the DNA. The data hold nearly 45,000 clones, with 85% to 90% observed a single time. Sample: peripheral blood. The sequence was collected from a man in his forties with COVID-19, enrolled during active disease.

The CDR3 DNA is TGTGCCAGCAGTTGGGGAGGACTGGATCGGAACACTGAAGCTTTCTTT. Protein: CASSWGGLDRNTEAFF. This rearrangement joins TRBV6-6 to TRBJ1-1; D call uncertain. The CDR3 contains 16 residues. V lost 4 bases to trimming and J lost 1 base, with 16 bases between them. Looked up from germline, CDR1 is MNHNY and CDR2 is SVGAGI (reference sequence).